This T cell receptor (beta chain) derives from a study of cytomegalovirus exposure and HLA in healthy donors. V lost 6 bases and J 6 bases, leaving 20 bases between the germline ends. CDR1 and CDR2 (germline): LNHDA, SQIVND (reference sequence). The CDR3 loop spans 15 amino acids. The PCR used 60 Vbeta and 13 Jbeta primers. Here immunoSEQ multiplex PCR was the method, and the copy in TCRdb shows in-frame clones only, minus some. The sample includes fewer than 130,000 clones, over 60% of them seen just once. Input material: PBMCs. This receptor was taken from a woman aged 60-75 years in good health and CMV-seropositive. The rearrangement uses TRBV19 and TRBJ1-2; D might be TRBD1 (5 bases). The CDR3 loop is CASRLGAGEWNGYTF. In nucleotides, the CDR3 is TGTGCCAGTAGACTAGGGGCGGGGGAATGGAATGGCTACACCTTC.